These T cell receptor beta chains were read from a single sample in a study of beta chain features in type 1 diabetes. The table came from immunoSEQ multiplex PCR; TCRdb's copy has only in-frame clones and leaves some out. The table lists about 650,000 clones, 12% of them singletons. The sample comprised naive CD4+ T cells from blood. The origin of the receptors is a man between 25 and 39 years old with type 1 diabetes. The CDR3 runs from the conserved cysteine through the conserved F or W.

j_call v_call cdr3_aa
TRBJ1-6 TRBV29-1 CSVGTGLLNSPLHF
TRBJ2-3 TRBV7-8 CASSNPRQLQVTTQYF
TRBJ2-7 TRBV30 CAWSGRGHDEQYF
TRBJ1-6 TRBV6-5 CASSLGGMYNSPLHF
TRBJ1-2 TRBV20-1 CSATPNYGYTF
TRBJ2-7 TRBV28 CASGTPQTIVYEQYF
TRBJ2-5 TRBV7-9 CAAVQGQETQYF
TRBJ1-6 TRBV30 CAWSVRGSSYNSPLHF
TRBJ2-5 TRBV5-4 CASSLSGPVETQYF
TRBJ1-5 TRBV30 CAWRFQGANTGQPQHF
TRBJ1-1 TRBV18 CASSPEVNTEAFF
TRBJ2-3 TRBV7-6 CASSFQRGVDTQYF
TRBJ1-5 TRBV4-3 CASSQRTGGDQPQHF
TRBJ2-2 TRBV7-2 CASSPGGTTNTGELFF
TRBJ2-7 TRBV7-2 CASSHPGTSYEQYF
TRBJ2-2 TRBV5-1 CASSPLAGDNTGELFF
TRBJ1-3 TRBV7-2 CASSPTRNSGNTIYF
TRBJ1-5 TRBV2 CASSDQENQPQHF
TRBJ2-1 TRBV18 CASSPPFGPAGASYNEQFF
TRBJ2-1 TRBV7-7 CASSPGLAGAYNEQFF
TRBJ1-3 TRBV5-1 CASSFDRGGNTIYF
TRBJ1-5 TRBV7-3 CASSLGSGNQPQHF
TRBJ2-7 TRBV6-5 CASSSLAGGEYEQYF
TRBJ2-7 TRBV5-1 CASSLVGTFKNGEQYF
TRBJ2-1 TRBV19 CASTRGGLNEQFF
TRBJ1-4 TRBV2 CASRRAGGREKLFF
TRBJ2-7 TRBV5-1 CASSTRLAETSYEQYF
TRBJ2-7 TRBV7-9 CASSLDLAPAYEQYF
TRBJ2-7 TRBV2 CASSPQGYEQYF
TRBJ2-5 TRBV7-2 CASSLGVADQETQYF
TRBJ2-1 TRBV5-1 CASSLYGGLTYNEQFF
TRBJ2-7 TRBV7-2 CASSSLAGVVYEQYF
TRBJ1-2 TRBV19 CASSRSTGKSTF
TRBJ2-7 TRBV9 CASSVGTDSLYEQYF
TRBJ2-7 TRBV7-6 CASSLRSSGGAYEQYF
TRBJ2-7 TRBV7-2 CASSTTSGPYEQYF
TRBJ2-2 TRBV29-1 CSVQPGQNTGELFF
TRBJ2-5 TRBV27 CASSLLRQDHRFGTQYF
TRBJ2-1 TRBV4-3 CASSQDRNRVNEQFF
TRBJ1-2 TRBV7-8 CASSFDREGYTF
TRBJ1-3 TRBV25-1 CASSAVGGGNTIYF
TRBJ2-5 TRBV7-2 CASSLNGQGARETQYF
TRBJ1-6 TRBV7-9 CAADRGLNSPLHF
TRBJ1-3 TRBV28 CASSLENTIYF
TRBJ1-5 TRBV6-1 CASLKGSLNQPQHF
TRBJ2-3 TRBV10-3 CAISDGTRGLSTDTQYF
TRBJ2-7 TRBV19 CASSHPDRAYEQYF
TRBJ1-6 TRBV30 CAWAKTSPPSPLHF
TRBJ2-7 TRBV2 CASSERSDEQYF
TRBJ2-7 TRBV9 CASSVTDRVSEQYF